The rows below give T cell receptor beta chains drawn from one sample of a study of blood T cell repertoires in COVID-19. TCRdb's copy holds only in-frame clones and misses some; the assay was immunoSEQ multiplex PCR. This table has roughly 300,000 clones, about 88% appearing once. Sample: PBMCs or T cells enriched from blood (not recorded which). The receptors stem from a woman aged 30 to 39 who had recovered from COVID-19. Each CDR3 is given with its conserved first and last residue. Each record gives: V gene, J gene, clone size, D gene, CDR3 protein, CDR3 DNA. The D gene is left open where the match is weak. Size values are once, few and many counts, or a class for expanded clones, and some rows have none.

>TRBV2|TRBJ1-1|.|TRBD1
CASLTGRDTEAFF
TGTGCCAGCCTGACAGGGCGGGACACTGAAGCTTTCTTT
>TRBV18|TRBJ2-5|once|.
CASSPLVGETQYF
TGTGCCAGCTCACCATTAGTCGGAGAGACCCAGTACTTC
>TRBV9|TRBJ2-2|.|.
CASSVNTGDTGELFF
TGTGCCAGCAGCGTCAACACCGGAGACACCGGGGAGCTGTTTTTT
>TRBV2|TRBJ2-7|.|TRBD1
CASSANAPDRDSYEQYF
TGTGCCAGCAGTGCTAACGCGCCGGACAGGGACTCCTACGAGCAGTACTTC
>TRBV19|TRBJ2-1|.|TRBD2
CASSTSGGYNEQFF
TGTGCCAGTAGCACTAGCGGGGGCTACAATGAGCAGTTCTTC
>TRBV2|TRBJ1-2|.|.
CASSEGPRTEAYGYTF
TGTGCCAGCAGTGAAGGTCCCCGGACAGAGGCCTATGGCTACACCTTC
>TRBV14|TRBJ2-3|.|.
CASSHVGGAVADTQYF
TGTGCCAGCAGCCACGTAGGGGGGGCTGTTGCAGATACGCAGTATTTT
>TRBV19|TRBJ2-1|.|.
CASSGRGRGSVESYNEQFF
TGTGCCAGTAGTGGGCGGGGCAGGGGGTCAGTAGAGTCCTACAATGAGCAGTTCTTC
>TRBV9|TRBJ2-7|.|TRBD2
CASSPPGGGPHEQYF
TGTGCCAGCAGCCCTCCTGGCGGGGGGCCCCACGAGCAGTACTTC
>TRBV5-1|TRBJ2-3|.|TRBD1
CASSLVGSTGGRVLRADTQYF
TGCGCCAGCAGCTTGGTAGGAAGCACAGGGGGGCGAGTCCTGAGGGCAGATACGCAGTATTTT
>TRBV11-3|TRBJ1-2|.|TRBD1
CASSLSRGLGYTF
TGTGCCAGCAGCCTAAGCAGGGGGCTTGGCTACACCTTC
>TRBV19|TRBJ1-2|few|TRBD1
CASSPEGALGYTF
TGTGCCAGTAGCCCAGAGGGGGCGCTTGGCTACACCTTC
>TRBV5-1|TRBJ1-1|few|.
CASSQDRTDKAEAFF
TGCGCCAGCAGCCAGGACAGAACAGACAAGGCTGAAGCTTTCTTT
>TRBV7-2|TRBJ2-5|.|.
CASSLWSSEETQYF
TGTGCCAGCAGCTTATGGAGCTCCGAAGAGACCCAGTACTTC
>TRBV18|TRBJ1-4|few|.
CASSPPNRASNEKLFF
TGTGCCAGCTCACCACCGAACAGGGCTAGTAATGAAAAACTGTTTTTT
>TRBV19|TRBJ2-3|.|TRBD2
CASSMPSGATDTQYF
TGTGCCAGTAGTATGCCTAGCGGGGCAACAGATACGCAGTATTTT
>TRBV2|TRBJ2-5|.|.
CASSEAVYQETQYF
TGTGCCAGCAGTGAGGCAGTGTACCAAGAGACCCAGTACTTC
>TRBV7-9|TRBJ1-2|.|TRBD1
CASSPGTGTDGYTF
TGTGCCAGCAGCCCAGGGACAGGGACGGATGGCTACACCTTC
>TRBV5-5|TRBJ1-1|.|.
CASSPGQRNTEAFF
TGTGCCAGCAGCCCGGGTCAGAGGAACACTGAAGCTTTCTTT
>TRBV5-1|TRBJ2-1|few|TRBD2
CASSLAGGPVEQFF
TGCGCCAGCAGCTTGGCGGGGGGGCCGGTTGAGCAGTTCTTC
>TRBV4-3|TRBJ2-3|.|TRBD2
CASSHTPQAGPDTQYF
TGCGCCAGCAGCCATACTCCCCAAGCGGGACCAGATACGCAGTATTTT
>TRBV28|TRBJ1-5|few|.
CASIGPLSNQPQHF
TGTGCCAGCATCGGTCCACTTAGCAATCAGCCCCAGCATTTT
>TRBV19|TRBJ1-6|.|TRBD1
CASSGGTGYNSPLHF
TGTGCCAGTAGTGGCGGGACAGGGTATAATTCACCCCTCCACTTT
>TRBV28|TRBJ1-2|.|.
CASRTTGLGGYTF
TGTGCCAGCAGAACTACAGGGTTGGGCGGCTACACCTTC
>TRBV7-2|TRBJ2-7|.|TRBD1
CASSDPGDRIYEQYF
TGTGCCAGCAGCGATCCCGGGGACAGGATCTACGAGCAGTACTTC
>TRBV5-1|TRBJ2-2|.|TRBD1
CASSWAGTANGELFF
TGCGCCAGCAGCTGGGCTGGGACAGCCAACGGGGAGCTGTTTTTT
>TRBV7-9|TRBJ2-3|once|TRBD2
CASSLDGGGGAGDTQYF
TGTGCCAGCAGCTTAGACGGAGGCGGGGGGGCAGGAGATACGCAGTATTTT
>TRBV18|TRBJ1-4|.|TRBD1
CASSSYRGTNEKLFF
TGTGCCAGCTCATCTTACAGGGGAACTAATGAAAAACTGTTTTTT
>TRBV19|TRBJ1-1|.|.
CASSMEGLNTEAFF
TGTGCCAGTAGTATGGAGGGGTTGAACACTGAAGCTTTCTTT
>TRBV5-4|TRBJ1-2|once|TRBD1
CASSLGGTDYGYTF
TGTGCCAGCAGCTTGGGGGGGACAGACTATGGCTACACCTTC
>TRBV6-4|TRBJ2-1|.|TRBD1
CASSVDRATINEQFF
TGTGCCAGCAGTGTCGACAGGGCCACTATCAATGAGCAGTTCTTC
>TRBV9|TRBJ1-1|once|TRBD1
CASSVATRDREGCVNTEAFF
TGTGCCAGCAGCGTAGCTACCAGGGACAGGGAGGGGTGCGTGAACACTGAAGCTTTCTTT
>TRBV7-9|TRBJ1-4|.|TRBD1
CASSFGTGTRNEKLFF
TGTGCCAGCAGCTTCGGGACAGGAACCCGTAATGAAAAACTGTTTTTT
>TRBV7-6|TRBJ2-3|few|TRBD2
CASSLEVAGGLKTDTQYF
TGTGCCAGCAGCTTAGAGGTAGCGGGGGGACTCAAGACAGATACGCAGTATTTT
>TRBV2|TRBJ1-2|.|TRBD1
CAGRQGNYGYTF
TGTGCCGGTAGACAGGGAAACTATGGCTACACCTTC
>TRBV7-9|TRBJ2-7|.|.
CASSSPDSYEQYF
TGTGCCAGCAGCTCCCCGGACAGCTACGAGCAGTACTTC
>TRBV19|TRBJ1-4|.|.
CASIPGIITAGTNEKLFF
TGTGCCAGTATCCCCGGTATAATAACAGCAGGGACTAATGAAAAACTGTTTTTT
>TRBV19|TRBJ1-1|.|TRBD1
CASSPNRGTTNTEAFF
TGTGCCAGTAGTCCAAACAGGGGGACCACAAACACTGAAGCTTTCTTT
>TRBV24-1|TRBJ1-2|once|.
CATSGQGNNYGYTF
TGTGCCACCAGTGGGCAGGGAAATAACTATGGCTACACCTTC
>TRBV5-1|TRBJ1-4|.|.
CASSSGVTNEKLFF
TGCGCCAGCAGCTCAGGGGTAACTAATGAAAAACTGTTTTTT
>TRBV3-1/TRBV3-2|TRBJ2-4|.|.
CASSWTGLGGSIAKNIQYF
TGTGCCAGCAGCTGGACAGGCCTTGGGGGGTCAATAGCCAAAAACATTCAGTACTTC
>TRBV11-2|TRBJ2-2|.|TRBD1
CASSLEVTGANTGELFF
TGTGCCAGCAGCTTAGAAGTTACAGGGGCGAACACCGGGGAGCTGTTTTTT
>TRBV5-1|TRBJ1-2|.|TRBD1
CASSKTRTGLLYGYTF
TGCGCCAGCAGCAAAACCCGGACAGGCCTCCTCTATGGCTACACCTTC
>TRBV25-1|TRBJ1-4|.|TRBD1
CASKYDPEGGANEKLFF
TGTGCCAGCAAATATGACCCTGAAGGGGGCGCTAATGAAAAACTGTTTTTT
>TRBV5-1|TRBJ1-4|.|.
CASSLRGPTNEKLFF
TGCGCCAGCAGCTTGCGAGGGCCAACTAATGAAAAACTGTTTTTT
>TRBV24-1|TRBJ2-1|.|TRBD2
CATSDVGTSGSLFNEQFF
TGTGCCACCAGTGATGTCGGGACTAGCGGGTCGCTTTTCAATGAGCAGTTCTTC
>TRBV19|TRBJ2-5|.|.
CASSRTRGLLETQYF
TGTGCCAGTAGTCGCACGCGGGGGCTCCTAGAGACCCAGTACTTC
>TRBV6-4|TRBJ2-2|.|.
CASSDSGQNTGELFF
TGTGCCAGCAGTGACTCGGGGCAGAACACCGGGGAGCTGTTTTTT
>TRBV5-1|TRBJ2-5|.|TRBD2
CASSIGTSGGPGQETQYF
TGCGCCAGCAGCATTGGGACTAGCGGGGGGCCGGGCCAAGAGACCCAGTACTTC
>TRBV29-1|TRBJ1-1|.|.
CSVEIAYEAFF
TGCAGCGTTGAAATCGCCTATGAAGCTTTCTTT